One sample yielded the 4 T cell receptor beta chains listed below, sequenced in a study of T-cell memory formation after mild COVID-19. TCRdb re-derived calls from the 5' RACE reads in MiXCR, one entry per CDR3 protein. The sample carries some 270,000 distinct CDR3 sequences, approximately 15% recorded once. What was sequenced was PBMCs or a T cell subset sorted from them (not recorded which). The receptor set was obtained from an adult woman who had mild COVID-19 (a few samples of this study predate the infection). Cell type and time point are not known.

This clonotype was recorded a few times. The V gene is TRBV7-3, the J gene TRBJ2-7; 7 positions agree with TRBD2. V gave up 5 bases and J gave up 6 bases; unmatched junction bases: 7. Germline assignment: CDR1 SGHTA and CDR2 FQGTGA. The CDR3 covers 13 residues. The DNA of the CDR3 is TGTGCCAGCAGCCCCCTCGGCGGGGGCGAGCAGTACTTC. Translated: CASSPLGGGEQYF.

CDR3 DNA sequence: TGTGCCAGCAGCTTAATGGCAGAGAACACCGGGGAGCTGTTTTTT. This gives the protein CASSLMAENTGELFF. The chain couples TRBV7-6 to TRBJ2-2; D is unresolved. Germline V lookup: CDR1 SGHVS, CDR2 FNYEAQ. The CDR3 is 15 residues long. V lost 2 bases to trimming and J lost 1 base, with 8 bases between them.

The chain's CDR3 is CASSLGGTVTGELFF. The CDR3 nucleotides are TGTGCCAGCAGTTTAGGGGGGACGGTTACCGGGGAGCTGTTTTTT. The rearrangement uses TRBV12-3 or TRBV12-4 and TRBJ2-2, with D possibly called TRBD1 or TRBD2 (5 bases each). This CDR3 is built from 15 residues. V lost 1 base and J lost 5, with 11 bases in between.

This clonotype was picked up many times. The chain employs TRBV3-1 and TRBJ2-7; tentative D call: TRBD1 (5 bases). Germline CDR1 is LGHDT and CDR2 is YNNKEL (reference sequence). The CDR3 loop spans 14 amino acids. Trimming shortened V by 1 base and J by 0 bases, and 7 bases separated the two germline ends. In DNA form, the CDR3 reads TGTGCCAGCAGCCAAGCAGGGTTCTCCTACGAGCAGTACTTC. Protein sequence: CASSQAGFSYEQYF.